This T cell receptor (beta chain) was sequenced in a study of T cell responses to AZD1222 COVID-19 vaccine. Here immunoSEQ multiplex PCR was the method, and the copy in TCRdb shows in-frame clones only, minus some. The sample gives approximately 99,000 clones, approximately 90% of which show up once; 8% to 9.5% is in the top ten. This clone has a handful of counts. Second doses were pooled across both intervals (about 4 or about 12 weeks). The CDR3 runs to 16 residues. The V and J ends lost 3 bases and 5 bases, in that order; junction bases with no gene match: 9. Germline-derived CDR1 and CDR2 are LGHNT and FRNRAP.

The gene calls are TRBV12-5 and TRBJ1-1, with 10 bases fitting TRBD1. Source: peripheral blood, taken 28 days after the second AZD1222 dose. This receptor was identified in an adult who received the AZD1222 COVID-19 vaccine. CDR3 DNA: TGTGCTAGTGGTTTAGTCATTGGACAGGGGGTTACTGAAGCTTTCTTT. As protein: CASGLVIGQGVTEAFF.